A single sample is the source of the 13 T cell receptor beta chains below, sequenced in a study of shared clonotypes between healthy human individuals. The table came from immunoSEQ multiplex PCR; TCRdb's copy has only in-frame clones and leaves some out. Here the sample spans 2.3 million or so clones, roughly 93% being singletons. Sequencing used naive CD4+ T cells from PBMCs. Subset described: CD45RA+ positively selected. These receptors originate from a man between 18 and 29 years old in good health. Some clones in this sample may be carry-over from other donors' samples.

The V call is TRBV11-3, the J call TRBJ1-2; D unclear. Trimming removed 1 base at V and 7 bases at J, with 7 bases between. This CDR3 contains 12 residues. Germline-derived CDR1 and CDR2 are SGHNT and YENEEA. DNA for the CDR3: TGTGCCAGCAGCTTAGTGAGTTGTGGCTACACCTTC. Protein sequence: CASSLVSCGYTF.

As to this clone: Other nucleotide sequences in the sample specify the same CDR3. The rearrangement joins TRBV29-1 to TRBJ2-3, with D perhaps TRBD2 (6 bases). The CDR3 consists of 15 residues. Germline V gene sequence: CDR1 SQVTM, CDR2 ANQGSEA. Trimming stripped 4 bases from V and 0 bases from J, with 14 bases between. The CDR3, as DNA: TGCAGCGTTGTATGGGGGGTCGGTAGCACAGATACGCAGTATTTT. It is translated as CSVVWGVGSTDTQYF.

The CDR3: CASSSRRQKNEKLFF. CDR3 bases: TGTGCCAGCAGCTCCCGCCGACAGAAAAATGAAAAACTGTTTTTT. V usage is TRBV7-9 and J usage is TRBJ1-4, with a possible D match to TRBD1 (5 bases). Germline-derived CDR1 and CDR2 are SEHNR and FQNEAQ (reference sequence). Trimming took off 4 bases at V and 5 bases at J, with 14 bases between the two ends. The CDR3 length is 15 residues.

The rearrangement links TRBV7-3 to TRBJ2-1; D perhaps matches TRBD1 (5 bases). The CDR3 sequence is 12 residues long. The germline V and J ends were trimmed by 3 bases and 7 bases, with 7 bases remaining between them. CDR1 is SGHTA and CDR2 is FQGTGA in the germline V gene. The CDR3 DNA follows: TGTGCCAGCAGCTTCCGACAGAATGAGCAGTTCTTC. Its protein is CASSFRQNEQFF.

V and J are TRBV6-5 and TRBJ1-2; 9 bases fit TRBD1. The CDR3 runs to 14 residues. Per the germline V gene, CDR1 is MNHEY and CDR2 is SVGAGI. V lost 7 bases to trimming and J lost 5 bases; unmatched junction nucleotides: 8. CDR3 DNA sequence: TGTGCCAGCAAGCCGAACAGGGGGCGGTATGGCTACACCTTC. Its translation is CASKPNRGRYGYTF.

The chain links TRBV30 to TRBJ1-3; D is undetermined. Trimming pared 2 bases from V and 0 bases from J, leaving 14 bases between. The germline CDR1 and CDR2 sequences are GTSNPN and SVGIG (reference sequence). The CDR3 has 16 residues. The CDR3 DNA reads TGTGCCTGGAGTCTCGCCGGCGAAAGCTCTGGAAACACCATATATTTT. Its protein is CAWSLAGESSGNTIYF. Looking up the rest from reference TRBV30 and TRBJ1-3 gives the full variable domain: SQTIHQWPATLVQPVGSPLSLECTVEGTSNPNLYWYRQAAGRGLQLLFYSVGIGQISSEVPQNLSASRPQDRQFILSSKKLLLSDSGFYLCAWSLAGESSGNTIYFGEGSWLTVV.

This chain uses TRBV6-1 with TRBJ2-7, with TRBD2 identical over 13 bases. V dropped 9 bases and J dropped 6; count of bases not matched to a gene: 5. The CDR3 has 13 amino acids. CDR1 MNHNS and CDR2 SASEGT come from the germline V gene. The CDR3: CARSRTSGSEQYF. CDR3 DNA sequence: TGTGCCAGATCGCGGACTAGCGGGAGCGAGCAGTACTTC.

The V and J genes are TRBV29-1 and TRBJ2-5, with 8 bases lining up with TRBD2. V trimming: 4 bases; J trimming: 5 bases; junction bases outside the gene matches: 6. The germline V gene encodes CDR1 SQVTM and CDR2 ANQGSEA. The length of the CDR3 is 13 residues. This CDR3 reads CSVVSSGNETQYF. CDR3 nucleotide sequence: TGCAGCGTTGTTAGTAGCGGGAACGAGACCCAGTACTTC.

The chain carries TRBV4-1 and TRBJ1-2; D unresolved. Trimming shortened V by 3 bases and J by 1 base, and 15 bases separated the two germline ends. Germline V lookup: CDR1 MGHRA, CDR2 YSYEKL. The CDR3 totals 16 residues. The CDR3, as DNA: TGCGCCAGCAGCCACCCCAGAAGCTCGGGTAACTATGGCTACACCTTC. Residues: CASSHPRSSGNYGYTF.

The chain is built from TRBV4-1 and TRBJ2-5; no reliable D call. This CDR3 is 15 amino acids long. Germline values: CDR1 MGHRA, CDR2 YSYEKL. V shed 0 bases and J shed 13 bases, with 21 bases lying between them. CDR3 bases: TGCGCCAGCAGCCAAGATAGTATTTTCGTTGGGCGATCGTACTTC. Encoded protein: CASSQDSIFVGRSYF.

The chain joins TRBV19 to TRBJ1-3; 8 nucleotides align to TRBD1. The CDR3 contains 16 residues. Germline V gene sequence: CDR1 LNHDA, CDR2 SQIVND (reference sequence). The V segment lost 5 bases and the J segment 1 base; nucleotides outside the gene matches: 7. CDR3 amino acids: CASSPGGARSGNTIYF. As DNA, the CDR3 is TGTGCCAGTAGTCCAGGGGGCGCAAGGTCTGGAAACACCATATATTTT. Combining the CDR3 with reference TRBV19 and TRBJ1-3 gives the whole variable domain DGGITQSPKYLFRKEGQNVTLSCEQNLNHDAMYWYRQDPGQGLRLIYYSQIVNDFQKGDIAEGYSVSREKKESFPLTVTSAQKNPTAFYLCASSPGGARSGNTIYFGEGSWLTVV.

The chain combines TRBV6-6 with TRBJ2-7, with D tentatively TRBD2 (6 bases). Germline V lookup: CDR1 MNHNY, CDR2 SVGAGI (reference sequence). The CDR3 loop spans 14 amino acids. Trimming took 2 bases from V and 10 from J, leaving 18 bases between them. In nucleotides, the CDR3 is TGTGCCAGCAGTTACGGGGGGACGGACGTAATTCAGTACTTC. Translating gives CASSYGGTDVIQYF.

The chain carries TRBV7-9 and TRBJ2-7; D gene uncertain. Germline CDR1 SEHNR, CDR2 FQNEAQ (reference sequence). The CDR3 has 15 residues. V was clipped by 5 bases and J by 1 base, with 15 bases between them. The CDR3 nucleotides read TGTGCCAGCAGCCTCACATCCTACGTTTCCTACGAGCAGTACTTC. It codes for CASSLTSYVSYEQYF.